These T cell receptor beta chains were read from a single sample in a study of T cell repertoires in cytomegalovirus infection. From the reads, TCRdb called clonotypes with MiXCR, one entry per CDR3 protein. The sample consists of thousands of distinct CDR3 sequences, around three fifths of them appearing once. The antigens of these receptors remain unknown. Sequencing input: PBMCs, sequenced either directly or after in vitro stimulation (not recorded which). These receptor sequences come from a human donor in good health (CMV status not recorded). Some clones in this sample may be carry-over from other donors' samples. Each CDR3 is given with its conserved first and last residue. The D gene is left open where the match is weak. A row's size may be missing; if present it is once, few, many or a size class.

d_call | j_call | clone_size | v_call | cdr3_aa | cdr3_nt
- | TRBJ1-1 | few | TRBV5-1 | CASSLPGTEAFF | TGCGCCAGCAGCTTACCGGGTACTGAAGCTTTCTTT
- | TRBJ1-6 | - | TRBV12-3/TRBV12-4 | CASSFGQNSPLQF | TGTGCCAGCAGTTTCGGCCAAAATTCACCCCTCCAATTT
- | TRBJ2-7 | - | TRBV7-2 | CASSARDWVHYGQYF | TGTGCCAGCAGCGCCCGGGACTGGGTTCACTACGGGCAGTACTTC
- | TRBJ2-1 | - | TRBV7-9 | CASSFLGISTYTDRFF | TGTGCCAGCAGCTTTTTGGGAATATCCACCTACACTGATCGGTTCTTC
TRBD1 | TRBJ1-2 | - | TRBV7-1 | CASSYLGTGGHYGYTF | TGTGCCAGCAGCTACCTCGGGACAGGGGGCCACTATGGCTACACCTTC
TRBD2 | TRBJ2-2 | many | TRBV5-1 | CASSLWIAGAHPSTGELFF | TGCGCCAGCAGCTTGTGGATAGCGGGAGCGCACCCTAGCACCGGGGAGCTGTTTTTT
- | TRBJ2-3 | few | TRBV20-1 | CSAREQNTQYF | TGCAGTGCTAGGGAGCAAAATACGCAGTATTTT
- | TRBJ1-2 | - | TRBV28 | CASSLNGRRGYTF | TGTGCCAGCAGTTTGAATGGCAGGAGGGGCTACACCTTC
- | TRBJ1-6 | - | TRBV7-6 | CASSFINSPLHF | TGTGCCAGCAGCTTTATTAATTCACCCCTCCACTTT
- | TRBJ2-3 | many | TRBV10-2 | CASSGRIGRRTDTQYF | TGCGCCAGCAGTGGGCGCATAGGGCGGCGCACAGATACGCAGTATTTT
TRBD1 | TRBJ2-6 | many | TRBV10-3 | CATGPDRTEVSGANVLTF | TGTGCCACCGGCCCGGACAGGACGGAGGTTTCTGGGGCCAACGTCCTGACTTTC
TRBD2 | TRBJ2-1 | few | TRBV10-3 | CAISDGRGPYNEQFF | TGTGCCATCAGTGACGGGAGGGGTCCCTACAATGAGCAGTTCTTC
- | TRBJ2-1 | few | TRBV7-9 | CSFSLLGISSYNEQFF | TGTTCCTTCAGCTTGTTGGGAATATCCTCCTACAATGAGCAGTTCTTC
- | TRBJ2-3 | - | TRBV7-2 | CASSLRGAHTYTQYF | TGTGCCAGCAGCTTAAGGGGAGCGCACACATATACGCAGTATTTT
- | TRBJ1-1 | - | TRBV28 | CASSLVYMNTEAFF | TGTGCCAGCAGTTTAGTGTACATGAACACTGAAGCTTTCTTT
TRBD2 | TRBJ2-1 | - | TRBV6-6 | CASSYSTSGRLDEQFF | TGTGCCAGCAGTTACTCGACTAGCGGGAGGTTGGATGAGCAGTTCTTC
- | TRBJ1-2 | - | TRBV4-1 | CASSQGPREHLYVSTF | TGCGCCAGCAGCCAAGGCCCCCGGGAACATCTCTATGTCTCCACCTTC
- | TRBJ1-2 | - | TRBV20-1 | CSAQYPRLTVPANYGYTF | TGCAGTGCTCAGTACCCGAGACTGACCGTGCCAGCTAACTATGGCTACACCTTC
TRBD1 | TRBJ2-7 | - | TRBV7-9 | CSSSFRDRVRYEPYF | TGTTCCAGCAGCTTTAGGGACAGGGTGCGTTACGAGCCGTACTTC
- | TRBJ2-2 | - | TRBV28 | CDSITKRPVAGELFF | TGTGACAGCATCACAAAGAGACCGGTGGCCGGGGAGCTTTTTTTT
TRBD1 | TRBJ1-5 | - | TRBV19 | CDSSAIYTGTGENNQPQHF | TGTGACAGTAGTGCAATATATACCGGGACAGGTGAAAACAATCAGCCCCAGCATTTT
- | TRBJ1-6 | - | TRBV27 | CARSPGTHNSPIHF | TGTGCAAGAAGCCCAGGGACTCATAATTCACCCATCCACTTT
- | TRBJ2-1 | few | TRBV6-5 | CASSPRYIEAHNEQFF | TGTGCCAGCAGTCCCCGCTACATCGAAGCCCACAATGAGCAGTTCTTC
- | TRBJ2-7 | - | TRBV7-8 | CASSLETRGSSYEQYF | TGTGCCAGCAGCCTAGAAACCCGGGGTAGTTCCTACGAGCAGTACTTC
- | TRBJ2-5 | many | TRBV7-6 | CASSLPEFETQYF | TGTGCCAGCAGCTTACCCGAATTTGAGACCCAGTACTTC